A selection of T cell receptor beta chains follows, all from one sample in a study of T cell responses to AZD1222 COVID-19 vaccine. Libraries were prepared by immunoSEQ multiplex PCR; TCRdb keeps only in-frame clonotypes and omits some of them. The sample contains fewer than 100,000 clones, approximately 91% of which appear only once. Material: peripheral blood, obtained on day 0 of AZD1222 vaccination. The receptors shown here come from an adult in good health. Each CDR3 is given with its conserved first and last residue. Each record gives: clone size, V gene, J gene, D gene, CDR3 length, CDR3 protein, CDR3 DNA. The D gene is left open where the match is weak. Clone sizes are given selectively: once, few, many, or a class where the clone is expanded.

abundance: -
v_gene: TRBV28
j_gene: TRBJ1-1
d_gene: -
len: 14
CDR3aa: CASRDGRLNTEAFF
CDR3nt: TGTGCCAGCAGGGATGGACGGCTGAACACTGAAGCTTTCTTT

abundance: -
v_gene: TRBV27
j_gene: TRBJ1-2
d_gene: -
len: 13
CDR3aa: CASSLTGLDGYTF
CDR3nt: TGTGCCAGCAGTTTGACCGGGTTAGACGGCTACACCTTC

abundance: -
v_gene: TRBV7-9
j_gene: TRBJ1-3
d_gene: -
len: 15
CDR3aa: CASSDSSRAGNTIYF
CDR3nt: TGTGCCAGCAGCGATAGCAGCAGGGCTGGAAACACCATATATTTT

abundance: once
v_gene: TRBV7-9
j_gene: TRBJ2-7
d_gene: TRBD2
len: 15
CDR3aa: CASSPGLAGGYEQYF
CDR3nt: TGTGCCAGCAGCCCGGGACTAGCGGGGGGCTACGAGCAGTACTTC

abundance: -
v_gene: TRBV10-3
j_gene: TRBJ2-7
d_gene: TRBD1
len: 13
CDR3aa: CAIRGDREYEQYF
CDR3nt: TGTGCCATCAGGGGGGACAGGGAATACGAGCAGTACTTC

abundance: -
v_gene: TRBV7-9
j_gene: TRBJ2-2
d_gene: TRBD1
len: 14
CDR3aa: CASSPRDRAGELFF
CDR3nt: TGTGCCAGCAGCCCCCGGGACAGGGCCGGGGAGCTGTTTTTT

abundance: -
v_gene: TRBV11-3
j_gene: TRBJ2-7
d_gene: -
len: 14
CDR3aa: CASSLMTLPHEQYF
CDR3nt: TGTGCCAGCAGCCTAATGACACTTCCCCACGAGCAGTACTTC

abundance: -
v_gene: TRBV7-2
j_gene: TRBJ1-6
d_gene: -
len: 14
CDR3aa: CASSSETYNSPLHF
CDR3nt: TGTGCCAGCAGCTCTGAAACCTATAATTCACCCCTCCACTTT

abundance: -
v_gene: TRBV6-5
j_gene: TRBJ1-4
d_gene: -
len: 14
CDR3aa: CASSYSGPAGKLFF
CDR3nt: TGTGCCAGCAGTTACTCCGGGCCTGCTGGAAAACTGTTTTTT

abundance: -
v_gene: TRBV28
j_gene: TRBJ1-5
d_gene: -
len: 13
CDR3aa: CASSIGTLGAQHF
CDR3nt: TGTGCCAGCAGTATCGGGACACTCGGGGCCCAGCATTTT

abundance: -
v_gene: TRBV6-5
j_gene: TRBJ1-2
d_gene: -
len: 14
CDR3aa: CASTRGLNNYGYTF
CDR3nt: TGTGCCAGCACTCGGGGGCTAAATAACTATGGCTACACCTTC

abundance: few
v_gene: TRBV27
j_gene: TRBJ1-5
d_gene: -
len: 15
CDR3aa: CASSPRQASNQPQHF
CDR3nt: TGTGCCAGCAGTCCCCGACAGGCCAGCAATCAGCCCCAGCATTTT

abundance: once
v_gene: TRBV28
j_gene: TRBJ2-1
d_gene: TRBD1
len: 15
CDR3aa: CASSHRDRGYDEQFF
CDR3nt: TGTGCCAGCAGCCACCGGGACAGGGGTTATGATGAGCAGTTCTTC

abundance: -
v_gene: TRBV6-5
j_gene: TRBJ2-7
d_gene: TRBD1
len: 14
CDR3aa: CASSFRDRAYEQYF
CDR3nt: TGTGCCAGCAGTTTTCGGGACAGGGCCTACGAGCAGTACTTC

abundance: -
v_gene: TRBV7-3
j_gene: TRBJ2-1
d_gene: -
len: 15
CDR3aa: CASSQTGTTGNEQFF
CDR3nt: TGTGCCAGCAGCCAAACAGGGACCACGGGGAATGAGCAGTTCTTC

abundance: -
v_gene: TRBV24-1
j_gene: TRBJ2-1
d_gene: -
len: 11
CDR3aa: CATSDVNEQFF
CDR3nt: TGTGCCACCAGTGATGTGAATGAGCAGTTCTTC

abundance: -
v_gene: TRBV5-1
j_gene: TRBJ1-1
d_gene: -
len: 15
CDR3aa: CASSLSMDGRSEAFF
CDR3nt: TGCGCCAGCAGCCTCTCTATGGACGGACGCTCTGAAGCTTTCTTT

abundance: -
v_gene: TRBV19
j_gene: TRBJ1-6
d_gene: TRBD1
len: 13
CDR3aa: CASRQGGNSPLHF
CDR3nt: TGTGCCAGCCGACAGGGGGGTAATTCACCCCTCCACTTT

abundance: -
v_gene: TRBV27
j_gene: TRBJ1-1
d_gene: -
len: 14
CDR3aa: CASSPRRGAGEAFF
CDR3nt: TGTGCCAGCAGTCCCCGTAGGGGCGCTGGTGAAGCTTTCTTT

abundance: -
v_gene: TRBV5-1
j_gene: TRBJ1-6
d_gene: -
len: 14
CDR3aa: CASSLERGNSPLHF
CDR3nt: TGCGCCAGCAGCTTGGAGAGGGGGAATTCACCCCTCCACTTT

abundance: -
v_gene: TRBV6-5
j_gene: TRBJ1-2
d_gene: -
len: 14
CDR3aa: CASSLTGLSWGYTF
CDR3nt: TGTGCCAGCAGTCTAACAGGGCTTTCGTGGGGCTACACCTTC

abundance: once
v_gene: TRBV6-5
j_gene: TRBJ2-7
d_gene: TRBD2
len: 15
CDR3aa: CASIETSGSAGVQYF
CDR3nt: TGTGCCAGCATCGAGACTAGCGGGAGTGCAGGTGTGCAGTACTTC

abundance: -
v_gene: TRBV7-2
j_gene: TRBJ2-7
d_gene: -
len: 14
CDR3aa: CASSGGTPLSEQYF
CDR3nt: TGTGCCAGCAGCGGCGGGACTCCTTTGAGCGAGCAGTACTTC

abundance: -
v_gene: TRBV12-3/TRBV12-4
j_gene: TRBJ1-2
d_gene: TRBD1
len: 13
CDR3aa: CASNPGTGYGYTF
CDR3nt: TGTGCCAGCAATCCCGGGACAGGGTATGGCTACACCTTC

abundance: -
v_gene: TRBV14
j_gene: TRBJ2-5
d_gene: -
len: 14
CDR3aa: CASNNHGMQETQYF
CDR3nt: TGTGCCAGCAACAACCACGGGATGCAAGAGACCCAGTACTTC

abundance: -
v_gene: TRBV4-3
j_gene: TRBJ2-3
d_gene: -
len: 14
CDR3aa: CASSQEPRADTQYF
CDR3nt: TGCGCCAGCAGCCAAGAACCTAGGGCAGATACGCAGTATTTT

abundance: -
v_gene: TRBV12-3/TRBV12-4
j_gene: TRBJ1-5
d_gene: -
len: 13
CDR3aa: CASSWQRNQPQHF
CDR3nt: TGTGCCAGCAGTTGGCAACGCAATCAGCCCCAGCATTTT

abundance: -
v_gene: TRBV7-9
j_gene: TRBJ1-2
d_gene: -
len: 12
CDR3aa: CASSKDGYGYTF
CDR3nt: TGTGCCAGCAGCAAAGACGGATATGGCTACACCTTC

abundance: -
v_gene: TRBV27
j_gene: TRBJ2-1
d_gene: TRBD1
len: 15
CDR3aa: CASSSGQGGYNEQFF
CDR3nt: TGTGCCAGCAGTTCGGGACAGGGAGGCTACAATGAGCAGTTCTTC

abundance: -
v_gene: TRBV10-3
j_gene: TRBJ1-6
d_gene: -
len: 14
CDR3aa: CAIAEVGSHSPLHF
CDR3nt: TGTGCCATCGCTGAAGTCGGTTCCCATTCACCCCTCCACTTT

abundance: -
v_gene: TRBV18
j_gene: TRBJ2-6
d_gene: -
len: 12
CDR3aa: CASSRPNNVLTF
CDR3nt: TGTGCCAGCTCACGCCCCAACAACGTCCTGACTTTC

abundance: -
v_gene: TRBV4-3
j_gene: TRBJ1-5
d_gene: -
len: 15
CDR3aa: CASSQDRQGRQPQHF
CDR3nt: TGCGCCAGCAGCCAAGACCGGCAGGGACGTCAGCCCCAGCATTTT

abundance: -
v_gene: TRBV4-2
j_gene: TRBJ2-7
d_gene: -
len: 15
CDR3aa: CASSQDGESSYEQYF
CDR3nt: TGTGCCAGCAGCCAAGATGGGGAGAGCTCCTACGAGCAGTACTTC

abundance: -
v_gene: TRBV11-2
j_gene: TRBJ2-1
d_gene: TRBD2
len: 16
CDR3aa: CASSSRASGGDNEQFF
CDR3nt: TGTGCCAGCAGCTCTAGGGCCAGCGGGGGGGACAATGAGCAGTTCTTC

abundance: -
v_gene: TRBV28
j_gene: TRBJ1-3
d_gene: TRBD1
len: 15
CDR3aa: CASSRQGFNRNTIYF
CDR3nt: TGTGCCAGCAGTCGACAGGGATTTAATAGAAACACCATATATTTT

abundance: -
v_gene: TRBV6-5
j_gene: TRBJ2-3
d_gene: TRBD2
len: 15
CDR3aa: CASRAGTSGGHTQYF
CDR3nt: TGTGCCAGCAGAGCCGGGACTAGCGGGGGCCATACGCAGTATTTT

abundance: -
v_gene: TRBV4-2
j_gene: TRBJ2-1
d_gene: TRBD2
len: 16
CDR3aa: CASSRGLAGVGDEQFF
CDR3nt: TGTGCCAGCAGCCGGGGACTAGCGGGAGTCGGGGATGAGCAGTTCTTC

abundance: -
v_gene: TRBV6-5
j_gene: TRBJ1-3
d_gene: -
len: 15
CDR3aa: CASRLLVGSGNTIYF
CDR3nt: TGTGCCAGCAGGCTTCTGGTCGGATCTGGAAACACCATATATTTT